This TCR beta chain was profiled in a study of tumor and adjacent non-tumor tissue in lung cancer. Study as a whole: Stage I to III disease affected 10 men and a handful of women aged about 31 to 85. Some 4.2 million productive TCRbeta reads were obtained per sample on average. Regarding the study as a whole: Normal lung showed higher cumulative top 100 clone frequency than tumor. TCR diversity was significantly greater in tumor than normal lung tissue.

RNA was extracted from bulk tissue without any cell sorting. Concerning this clonotype: The antigen is not known.

The CDR3 spans 12 residues. Trimming left V 11 bases short and J 3 bases short, with 12 bases between. Germline V gene lookup returns CDR1 SGHAT and CDR2 FQDESV (reference sequence). A modified ARM-PCR protocol with three rounds of nested PCR amplified TCRbeta. TCRdb re-called the multiplex PCR reads with MiXCR, one entry per CDR3 protein. This table has more than 85,000 distinct CDR3 sequences, 75% appearing once. The receptor's source is a woman aged 60-70 years with non-small cell lung cancer. This chain joins TRBV11-1 and TRBJ2-3; D remains unclear. The sequencing sample was made of lung tumor tissue. Written as DNA, the CDR3 is TGTGCCGTCAGCTCAAGGACAGATACGCAGTATTTT. This codes for CAVSSRTDTQYF. Looking up the rest from reference TRBV11-1 and TRBJ2-3 gives the full variable domain: EAEVAQSPRYKITEKSQAVAFWCDPISGHATLYWYRQILGQGPELLVQFQDESVVDDSQLPKDRFSAERLKGVDSTLKIQPAELGDSAMYLCAVSSRTDTQYFGPGTRLTVL.